Listed here are 17 T cell receptor beta chains from one sample, sequenced in a study of T cell responses to AZD1222 COVID-19 vaccine (dated by TCRdb to the early 2020s). The method behind the library was the immunoSEQ multiplex PCR assay. Imported from immuneACCESS, the table was reduced by TCRdb to in-frame sequences with V and J called. These copies leave out some clones; in studies compared against another copy, an unresolved V gene accounts for under half, and the cause of the remainder is not known. Recorded for this sample are 200,000 or so clones; approximately 93% of them occurred a single time. The biggest ten clones account for about 1% of the sample. Sample time point, as interpreted from the label and publication: about 28 days (+/-7) after the second vaccine dose. The specimen comprised peripheral blood, sampled 28 days after the second AZD1222 dose. Receptors were obtained from an adult who received the AZD1222 COVID-19 vaccine.

V is TRBV2 and J is TRBJ1-3; no clear D gene. This CDR3 spans 17 amino acids. V lost 5 bases, J lost 0 bases, and 17 bases lay in between. Germline loops: CDR1 SNHLY, CDR2 FYNNEI. The CDR3 is CASSFEILQSSGNTIYF. The CDR3 nucleotides are TGTGCCAGCAGTTTCGAAATCCTACAAAGCTCTGGAAACACCATATATTTT.

The gene calls are TRBV6-5 and TRBJ1-3; tentatively, D is TRBD1 (6 bases). Germline V gene data show CDR1 as MNHEY and CDR2 as SVGAGI. There are 14 residues in the CDR3. V lost 8 bases and J lost 0, with 11 bases in between. The chain's CDR3 is CASHSRGSGNTIYF. The CDR3 nucleotides are TGTGCCAGCCATAGCAGGGGCTCTGGAAACACCATATATTTT.

In this sample, this clone turned up once. V gene TRBV5-6 combines with J gene TRBJ2-7; no definite D call. CDR1 is SGHDT, CDR2 YYEEEE, per germline. V was trimmed by 0 bases and J by 3 bases, leaving 7 bases between them. This CDR3 comprises 13 residues. The CDR3: CASSLGSVYEQYF. The DNA of the CDR3 is TGTGCCAGCAGCTTGGGTTCCGTCTACGAGCAGTACTTC.

The chain is built from TRBV3-1 (or the pseudogene TRBV3-2) and TRBJ2-1; possibly TRBD2 for D (6 bases). V gave up 4 bases and J gave up 4 bases, with 14 bases separating them. The CDR3 runs 15 residues. Germline V lookup: CDR1 LGHDT, CDR2 YNNKEL (reference sequence). The CDR3 bases are TGTGCCAGCAGCCCCCTTGACGGGGGTTACAATGAGCAGTTCTTC. It codes for CASSPLDGGYNEQFF.

The V gene is TRBV2, the J gene TRBJ1-1, with a tentative D call TRBD1 (6 bases). The V gene's germline CDR1 is SNHLY and CDR2 FYNNEI. Between the trimmed V and J ends, which lost 1 base and 6 bases, there was a span of 12 bases. The CDR3 totals 14 residues. Here the CDR3 reads CASSEGRSGAEAFF. CDR3 DNA sequence: TGTGCCAGCAGTGAAGGAAGGTCAGGGGCTGAAGCTTTCTTT.

This clone was seen more than once but under ten times. The chain recombines TRBV4-1 with TRBJ1-4, with 12 bases identical to TRBD1. Trimming at V came to 3 bases and at J to 3 bases, leaving 5 bases not matched to a gene. The length of the CDR3 is 17 residues. Germline values: CDR1 MGHRA, CDR2 YSYEKL. CDR3 residues: CASSQGQGAVANEKLFF. In nucleotides, the CDR3 is TGCGCCAGCAGCCAGGGACAGGGGGCTGTGGCTAATGAAAAACTGTTTTTT.

Note on this clone: The identical CDR3 is also encoded by other nucleotide sequences in the sample. This chain links TRBV28 with TRBJ1-4, with 10 bases aligning to TRBD1. This CDR3 spans 14 amino acids. Trimming at V came to 3 bases and at J to 5 bases, leaving 0 bases not matched to a gene. Per the germline V gene, CDR1 is MDHEN and CDR2 is SYDVKM. The CDR3 region has the DNA TGTGCCAGCAGTTTGGGACAGGGGAATGAAAAACTGTTTTTT. As protein: CASSLGQGNEKLFF.

V gene TRBV6-6 combines with J gene TRBJ1-5; D is unclear. The germline V gene has CDR1 MNHNY and CDR2 SVGAGI (reference sequence). V was pared by 0 bases and J by 6 bases, with 9 bases between. The CDR3 has 14 amino acids. In DNA form, the CDR3 reads TGTGCCAGCAGTTACTCGACCGAGGGTCAGCCCCAGCATTTT. It is translated as CASSYSTEGQPQHF.

J is TRBJ1-1 and V is TRBV2; 9 bases fit TRBD1. Germline V gene sequence: CDR1 SNHLY, CDR2 FYNNEI. V trimming: 10 bases; J trimming: 4 bases; junction bases outside the gene matches: 1. This CDR3 has 11 residues. As DNA, the CDR3 is TGTGCCATGACAGGGGGCACTGAAGCTTTCTTT. Its translation: CAMTGGTEAFF.

The chain has TRBV2 and TRBJ1-5; D possibly corresponds to TRBD1 (5 bases). The CDR3 runs 15 residues. Deletions cut 4 bases from V and 0 bases from J, with 10 bases between. Germline V gene sequence: CDR1 SNHLY, CDR2 FYNNEI. As DNA, the CDR3 is TGTGCCAGCAGTGTTGGGGCTAATAGCAATCAGCCCCAGCATTTT. Amino acid sequence: CASSVGANSNQPQHF.

V and J are TRBV10-3 and TRBJ1-1; TRBD1 matches at 7 bases. The germline V gene has CDR1 ENHRY and CDR2 SYGVKD. Trimming took 7 bases from V and 2 from J; bases not matched to a gene: 7. The CDR3 consists of 14 residues. For the CDR3, the DNA is TGTGCCATCACACAGCCAGGGGGAAACACTGAAGCTTTCTTT. This gives the protein CAITQPGGNTEAFF.

V is TRBV18 and J is TRBJ1-2; D might be TRBD1 (6 bases). The CDR3 length is 15 residues. Trimming cost V 1 base and J 3 bases, with 12 bases left between them. Germline CDR1 is KGHSH and CDR2 is LQKENI. CDR3 sequence: CASSPRSGADYGYTF. The CDR3 DNA is TGTGCCAGCTCACCACGCTCAGGGGCTGACTATGGCTACACCTTC. The full variable domain, in which reference TRBV18 and TRBJ1-2 provide the parts outside the CDR3, is NAGVMQNPRHLVRRRGQEARLRCSPMKGHSHVYWYRQLPEEGLKFMVYLQKENIIDESGMPKERFSAEFPKEGPSILRIQQVVRGDSAAYFCASSPRSGADYGYTFGSGTRLTVV.

With respect to this clone: Other DNA variants within this sample encode the same CDR3. The genes are TRBV4-3 and TRBJ2-1, with TRBD2 matching over 8 bases. The V and J ends lost 2 bases and 4 bases, in that order; junction bases with no gene match: 4. The CDR3 has 15 residues. Germline CDR1 is LGHNA and CDR2 is YSLEER. CDR3 region: CASSQPSGGYNEQFF. In nucleotides, the CDR3 is TGCGCCAGCAGCCAACCCAGCGGGGGTTACAATGAGCAGTTCTTC.

This sequence joins TRBV2 and TRBJ1-1, with D hard to call. V lost 6 bases and J 6 bases, leaving 8 bases between the germline ends. Germline V gene lookup returns CDR1 SNHLY and CDR2 FYNNEI. The CDR3 length is 11 residues. CDR3 DNA: TGTGCCAGCAGCCGCGGTCCTGAAGCTTTCTTT. Protein: CASSRGPEAFF.

The chain links TRBV11-3 to TRBJ2-3; TRBD1 or TRBD2 may be the D gene (5 bases each). The CDR3 is made up of 16 amino acids. Trimming removed 3 bases at V and 6 bases at J, with 19 bases between. Germline V gives CDR1 SGHNT, CDR2 YENEEA. CDR3 residues: CASSLNRDPVGDTQYF. CDR3 DNA sequence: TGTGCCAGCAGCTTGAACCGGGACCCAGTGGGCGATACGCAGTATTTT.

The rearrangement links TRBV11-2 to TRBJ1-1, with D perhaps TRBD1 (6 bases). Trimming took off 4 bases at V and 5 bases at J, with 11 bases between the two ends. The germline gives CDR1 SGHAT, CDR2 FQNNGV. The CDR3 spans 13 residues. CDR3 DNA: TGTGCCAGCAGCTCCGATGGACAGACTGAAGCTTTCTTT. It yields the protein CASSSDGQTEAFF.

This sequence joins TRBV4-3 and TRBJ1-1, with TRBD1 as a possible D gene (6 bases). Germline CDR1 and CDR2: LGHNA and YSLEER. The CDR3 covers 16 residues. The V gene lost 0 bases and the J gene lost 5 bases, with 16 bases spanning the gap. CDR3 in amino acids: CASSQDYQGRGTEAFF. The CDR3 DNA reads as TGCGCCAGCAGCCAAGACTATCAGGGGCGAGGTACTGAAGCTTTCTTT.